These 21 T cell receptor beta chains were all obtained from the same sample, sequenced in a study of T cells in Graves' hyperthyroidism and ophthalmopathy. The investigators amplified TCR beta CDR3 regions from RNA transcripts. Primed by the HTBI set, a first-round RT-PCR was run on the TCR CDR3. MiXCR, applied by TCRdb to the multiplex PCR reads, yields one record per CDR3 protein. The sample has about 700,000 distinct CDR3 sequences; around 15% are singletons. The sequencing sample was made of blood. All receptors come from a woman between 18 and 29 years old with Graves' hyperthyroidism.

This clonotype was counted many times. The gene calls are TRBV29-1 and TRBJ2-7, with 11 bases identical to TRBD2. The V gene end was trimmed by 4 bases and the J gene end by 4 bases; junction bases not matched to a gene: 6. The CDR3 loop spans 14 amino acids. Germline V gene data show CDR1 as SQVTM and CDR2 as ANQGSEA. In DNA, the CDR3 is TGCAGCGTTGTACCGGGACTAGCGGTTTACGAGCAGTACTTC. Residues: CSVVPGLAVYEQYF.

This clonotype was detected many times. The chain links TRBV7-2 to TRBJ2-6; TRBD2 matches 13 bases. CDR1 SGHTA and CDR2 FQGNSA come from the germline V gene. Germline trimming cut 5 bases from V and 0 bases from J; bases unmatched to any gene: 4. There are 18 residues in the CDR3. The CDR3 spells CASSMGLAGSSGANVLTF. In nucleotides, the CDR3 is TGTGCCAGCAGCATGGGACTAGCGGGGAGCTCTGGGGCCAACGTCCTGACTTTC. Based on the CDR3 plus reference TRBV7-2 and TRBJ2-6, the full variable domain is GAGVSQSPSNKVTEKGKDVELRCDPISGHTALYWYRQSLGQGLEFLIYFQGNSAPDKSGLPSDRFSAERTGGSVSTLTIQRTQQEDSAVYLCASSMGLAGSSGANVLTFGAGSRLTVL.

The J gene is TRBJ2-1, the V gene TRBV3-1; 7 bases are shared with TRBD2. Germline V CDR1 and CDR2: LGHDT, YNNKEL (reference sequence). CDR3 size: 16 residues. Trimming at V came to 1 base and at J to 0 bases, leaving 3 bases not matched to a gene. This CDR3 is CASSQGLADSYNEQFF. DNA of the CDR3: TGTGCCAGCAGCCAAGGGCTAGCGGACTCCTACAATGAGCAGTTCTTC.

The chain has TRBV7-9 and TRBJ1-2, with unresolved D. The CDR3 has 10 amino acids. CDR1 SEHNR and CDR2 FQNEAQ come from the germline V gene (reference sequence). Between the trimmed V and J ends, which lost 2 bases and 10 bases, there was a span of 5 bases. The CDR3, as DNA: TGTGCCAGCAGCTTAAAGGACTACACCTTC. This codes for CASSLKDYTF.

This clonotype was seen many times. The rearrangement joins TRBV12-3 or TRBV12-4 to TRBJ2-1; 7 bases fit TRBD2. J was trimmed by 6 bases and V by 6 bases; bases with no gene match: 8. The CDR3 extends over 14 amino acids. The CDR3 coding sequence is TGTGCCAGCAGCAGGCGGGGGACTGGCAATGAGCAGTTCTTC. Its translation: CASSRRGTGNEQFF.

CDR3 protein: CATSSGPWGSAEAFF. The CDR3, as DNA: TGTGCCACCAGCAGCGGTCCGTGGGGCAGCGCTGAAGCTTTCTTT. The chain links TRBV15 to TRBJ1-1; D may be TRBD1 (5 bases). Germline V lookup: CDR1 LNHNV, CDR2 YYDKDF (reference sequence). V was cut by 3 bases and J by 6 bases, with 17 bases left in between. The CDR3 has 15 residues.

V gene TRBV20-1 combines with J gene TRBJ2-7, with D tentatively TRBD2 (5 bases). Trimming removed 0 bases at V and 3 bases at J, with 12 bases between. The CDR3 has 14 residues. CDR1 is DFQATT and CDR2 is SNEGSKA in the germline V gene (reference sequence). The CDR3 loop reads CSAREGRALYEQYF. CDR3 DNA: TGCAGTGCTAGAGAAGGGCGGGCGCTCTACGAGCAGTACTTC.

The CDR3: CASSLHRAGELFF. As DNA, the CDR3 is TGTGCCAGCAGTTTACACAGGGCCGGGGAGCTGTTTTTT. The chain recombines TRBV28 with TRBJ2-2; a weak D match, TRBD1 (6 bases). This CDR3 is 13 amino acids long. Germline lookup yields CDR1 MDHEN and CDR2 SYDVKM. V was cut by 2 bases and J by 6 bases, with 7 bases left in between.

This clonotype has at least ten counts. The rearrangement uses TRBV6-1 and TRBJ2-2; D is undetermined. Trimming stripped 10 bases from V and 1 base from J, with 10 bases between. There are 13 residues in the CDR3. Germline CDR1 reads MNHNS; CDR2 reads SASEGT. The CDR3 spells CATQRRNTGELFF. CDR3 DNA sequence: TGTGCCACCCAAAGACGGAACACCGGGGAGCTGTTTTTT.

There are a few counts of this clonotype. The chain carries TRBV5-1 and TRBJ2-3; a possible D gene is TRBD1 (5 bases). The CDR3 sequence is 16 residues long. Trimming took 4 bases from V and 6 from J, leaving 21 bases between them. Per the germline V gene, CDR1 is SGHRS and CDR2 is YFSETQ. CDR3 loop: CASSQGDLLSQDTQYF. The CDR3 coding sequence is TGCGCCAGCAGCCAAGGGGATCTCCTCTCTCAGGATACGCAGTATTTT.

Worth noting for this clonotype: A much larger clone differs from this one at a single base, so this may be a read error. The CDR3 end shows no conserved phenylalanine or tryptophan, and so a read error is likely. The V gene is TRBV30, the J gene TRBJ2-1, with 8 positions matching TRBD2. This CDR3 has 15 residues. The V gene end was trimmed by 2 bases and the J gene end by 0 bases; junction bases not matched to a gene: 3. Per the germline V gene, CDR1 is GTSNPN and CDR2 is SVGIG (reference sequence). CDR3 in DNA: TGTGCCTGGAGTCGGGGGGGGAGCTCCTACAATGAGCAGTTCCTC. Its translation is CAWSRGGSSYNEQFL.

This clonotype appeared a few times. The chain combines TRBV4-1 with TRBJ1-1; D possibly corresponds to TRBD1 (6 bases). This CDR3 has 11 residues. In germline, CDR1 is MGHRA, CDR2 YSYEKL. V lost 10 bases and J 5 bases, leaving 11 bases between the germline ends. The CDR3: CATQQGTEAFF. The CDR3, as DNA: TGCGCCACACAACAGGGAACTGAAGCTTTCTTT.

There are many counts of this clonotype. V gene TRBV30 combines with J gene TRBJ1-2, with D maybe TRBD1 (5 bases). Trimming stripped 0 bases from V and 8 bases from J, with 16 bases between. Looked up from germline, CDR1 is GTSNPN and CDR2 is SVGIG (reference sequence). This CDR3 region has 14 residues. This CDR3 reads CAWSVGQGRFGYTF. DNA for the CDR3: TGTGCCTGGAGTGTAGGGCAGGGCCGGTTCGGCTACACCTTC.

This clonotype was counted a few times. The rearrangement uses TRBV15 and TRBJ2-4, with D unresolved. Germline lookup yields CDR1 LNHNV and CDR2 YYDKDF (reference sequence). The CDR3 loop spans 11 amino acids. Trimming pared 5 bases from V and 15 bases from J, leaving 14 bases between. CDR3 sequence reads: CATSDPPLTYF. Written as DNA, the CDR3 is TGTGCCACCAGCGACCCTCCGCTCACGTACTTC.

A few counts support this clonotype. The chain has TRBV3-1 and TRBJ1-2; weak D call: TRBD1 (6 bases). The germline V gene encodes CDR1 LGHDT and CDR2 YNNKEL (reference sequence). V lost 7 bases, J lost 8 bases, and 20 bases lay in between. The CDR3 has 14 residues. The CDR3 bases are TGTGCCAGCATGAAAGGGGCAGGGGCGGGCGGCTACACCTTC. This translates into CASMKGAGAGGYTF.

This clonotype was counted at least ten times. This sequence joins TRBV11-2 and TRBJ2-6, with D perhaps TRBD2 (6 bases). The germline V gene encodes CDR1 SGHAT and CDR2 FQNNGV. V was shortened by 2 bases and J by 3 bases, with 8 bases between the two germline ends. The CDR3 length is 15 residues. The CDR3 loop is CASSLWGGGANVLTF. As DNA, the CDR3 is TGTGCCAGCAGCTTATGGGGAGGTGGGGCCAACGTCCTGACTTTC.

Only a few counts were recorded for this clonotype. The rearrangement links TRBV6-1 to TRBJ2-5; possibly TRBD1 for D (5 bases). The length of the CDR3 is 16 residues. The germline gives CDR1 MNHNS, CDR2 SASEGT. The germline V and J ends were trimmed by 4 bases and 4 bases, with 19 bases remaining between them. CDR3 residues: CASSATVRMNRETQYF. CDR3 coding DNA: TGTGCCAGCAGTGCGACAGTACGGATGAACCGAGAGACCCAGTACTTC.

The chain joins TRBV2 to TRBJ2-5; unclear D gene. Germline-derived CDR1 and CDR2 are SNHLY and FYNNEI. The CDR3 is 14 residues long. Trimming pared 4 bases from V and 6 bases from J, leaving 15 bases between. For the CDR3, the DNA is TGTGCCAGCAGTGGAGGAGATGGGGTTCAGACCCAGTACTTC. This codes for CASSGGDGVQTQYF.

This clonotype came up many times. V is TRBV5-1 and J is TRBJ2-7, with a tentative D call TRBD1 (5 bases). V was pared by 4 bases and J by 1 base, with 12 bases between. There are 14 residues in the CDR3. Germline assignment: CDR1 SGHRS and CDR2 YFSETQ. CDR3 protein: CASSPPGHSYEQYF. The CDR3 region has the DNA TGCGCCAGCAGCCCTCCCGGACATTCCTACGAGCAGTACTTC. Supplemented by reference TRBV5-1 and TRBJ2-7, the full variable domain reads KAGVTQTPRYLIKTRGQQVTLSCSPISGHRSVSWYQQTPGQGLQFLFEYFSETQRNKGNFPGRFSGRQFSNSRSEMNVSTLELGDSALYLCASSPPGHSYEQYFGPGTRLTVT.

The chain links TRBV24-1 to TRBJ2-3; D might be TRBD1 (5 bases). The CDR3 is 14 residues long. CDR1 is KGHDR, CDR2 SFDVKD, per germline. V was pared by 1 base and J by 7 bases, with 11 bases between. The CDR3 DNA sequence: TGTGCCACCAGTGATTTCTCTGACAGCTATACGCAGTATTTT. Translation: CATSDFSDSYTQYF.

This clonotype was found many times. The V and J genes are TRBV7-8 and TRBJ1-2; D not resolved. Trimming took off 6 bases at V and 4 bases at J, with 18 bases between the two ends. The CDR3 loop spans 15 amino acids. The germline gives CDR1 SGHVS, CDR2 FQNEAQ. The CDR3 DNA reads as TGTGCCAGCAGTCACGTCCACACAGACCCCTATGGCTACACCTTC. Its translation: CASSHVHTDPYGYTF. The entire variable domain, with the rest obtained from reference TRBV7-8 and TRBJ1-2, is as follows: GAGVSQSPRYKVAKRGQDVALRCDPISGHVSLFWYQQALGQGPEFLTYFQNEAQLDKSGLPSDRFFAERPEGSVSTLKIQRTQQEDSAVYLCASSHVHTDPYGYTFGSGTRLTVV.